This T cell receptor beta chain was recovered during a study of breast tumors, draining lymph nodes, adjacent tissues. Worth noting for this clonotype: The antigen is not known. At one boundary the junction diverges from the germline segment, which might be a read error.

Findings of the study overall: Data fit most tumor T cells coming from lymph node, expanding in tumor. Tumor and nontumor repertoires were significantly more similar in luminal-like than in basal-like breast cancer. Tumors had less TCR diversity than lymph nodes, more than nontumor tissue.

The lymph nodes were axillary draining lymph nodes from breast cancer patients. Using its own MiXCR run on the multiplex PCR reads, TCRdb lists one record per CDR3 protein. The table has more than 250,000 distinct CDR3 sequences, more than 30% seen once. Germline-derived CDR1 and CDR2 are SQVTM and ANQGSEA. This CDR3 comprises 12 residues. V is TRBV29-1 and J is TRBJ1-4, with 7 bases fitting TRBD1. This clonotype was obtained from a female donor with breast cancer. Some clones in this sample may be carry-over from other donors' samples. Material: axillary lymph node tissue. The CDR3 region is CSALTGNGKLFF. In DNA, the CDR3 is TGCAGCGCCTTGACAGGGAATGGAAAACTGTTTTTT.